This T cell receptor (beta chain) was retrieved from a study of T cell repertoires in ileal Crohn's disease. About the study: Roughly 40% were active smokers at surgery; median disease duration was approximately 7.3 years.

Method: immunoSEQ multiplex PCR; TCRdb's copy keeps in-frame clones and lacks some. This sample has some 14,000 clones, with around four fifths found just once. Adults with ileal or ileocolonic Crohn's disease and an indication for resection were eligible. Study results and limitations: Compared with non-smokers, active smokers at surgery showed more clonal expansions.

V trimming: 2 bases; J trimming: 0 bases; junction bases outside the gene matches: 4. Germline CDR1 is SGHRS and CDR2 is YFSETQ. The CDR3 is 15 amino acids. In its sample, this clone was seen once. Its antigen remains unidentified. This TCR was recovered from an adult with Crohn's disease. The rearrangement uses TRBV5-1 and TRBJ2-7; 8 positions match TRBD2. Sequenced sample: ileal tissue. CDR3 loop: CASSFVGGASYEQYF. The CDR3 DNA is TGCGCCAGCAGCTTCGTCGGGGGGGCCTCCTACGAGCAGTACTTC.